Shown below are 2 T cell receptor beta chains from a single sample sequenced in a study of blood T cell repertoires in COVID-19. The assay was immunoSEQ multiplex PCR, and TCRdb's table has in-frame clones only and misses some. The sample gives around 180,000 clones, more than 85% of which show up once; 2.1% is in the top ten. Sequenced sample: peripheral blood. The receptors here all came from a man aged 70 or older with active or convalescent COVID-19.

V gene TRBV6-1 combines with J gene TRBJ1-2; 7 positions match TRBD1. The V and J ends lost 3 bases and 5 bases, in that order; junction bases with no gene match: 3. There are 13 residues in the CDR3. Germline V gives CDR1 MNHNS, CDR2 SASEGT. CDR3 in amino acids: CASSEGRGYGYTF. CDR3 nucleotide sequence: TGTGCCAGCAGTGAGGGCAGGGGGTATGGCTACACCTTC.

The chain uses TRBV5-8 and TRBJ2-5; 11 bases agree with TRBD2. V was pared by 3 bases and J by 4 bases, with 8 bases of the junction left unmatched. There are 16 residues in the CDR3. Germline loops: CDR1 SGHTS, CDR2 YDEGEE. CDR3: CASSSRLGTSGETQYF. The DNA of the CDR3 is TGTGCCAGCAGCTCAAGACTAGGGACTAGCGGAGAGACCCAGTACTTC.